This entry lists 21 T cell receptor beta chains sequenced from one sample in a study of cytomegalovirus exposure and HLA in healthy donors. PCR was performed using 60 Vbeta and 13 Jbeta primers. Libraries were prepared by immunoSEQ multiplex PCR; TCRdb keeps only in-frame clonotypes and omits some of them. The sample consists of about 90,000 clones, roughly 83% of them appearing once. Sequencing was performed on PBMCs. These receptors originate from a man younger than 35 in good health and CMV-seronegative.

This chain connects TRBV12-5 to TRBJ2-1, with 11 positions matching TRBD2. The junction had 10 bases not matched to a gene; V was cut back by 6 bases and J by 0 bases. CDR3 size: 18 residues. Germline assignment: CDR1 LGHNT and CDR2 FRNRAP. The CDR3 protein is CASGSGLAALSSYNEQFF. CDR3 nucleotides: TGTGCTAGTGGCTCGGGACTAGCGGCTCTCAGCTCCTACAATGAGCAGTTCTTC.

The genes are TRBV29-1 and TRBJ2-1; the D gene is possibly TRBD1 (6 bases). V shed 4 bases and J shed 7 bases, with 20 bases lying between them. The CDR3 has 15 amino acids. Germline V gene data show CDR1 as SQVTM and CDR2 as ANQGSEA. CDR3 sequence reads: CSVVPQGPLRNEQFF. Here the CDR3 DNA reads TGCAGCGTTGTTCCCCAGGGGCCCCTGAGAAATGAGCAGTTCTTC.

The chain combines TRBV14 with TRBJ1-1, with a weak D call TRBD1 (5 bases). The V gene's germline CDR1 is SGHDN and CDR2 FVKESK. With 5 bases removed from V and 5 bases from J, the gap between germline ends came to 12 bases. There are 13 residues in the CDR3. The CDR3 nucleotides are TGTGCCAGCAGCTCAGCGGGGGGGACTGAAGCTTTCTTT. It is translated as CASSSAGGTEAFF. Together with reference TRBV14 and TRBJ1-1, the CDR3 gives the full variable domain: EAGVTQFPSHSVIEKGQTVTLRCDPISGHDNLYWYRRVMGKEIKFLLHFVKESKQDESGMPNNRFLAERTGGTYSTLKVQPAELEDSGVYFCASSSAGGTEAFFGQGTRLTVV.

The V gene is TRBV30, the J gene TRBJ1-1; D not certain. Trimming left V 3 bases short and J 4 bases short, with 12 bases between. The CDR3 sequence is 13 residues long. CDR1 is GTSNPN and CDR2 is SVGIG in the germline V gene (reference sequence). The DNA of the CDR3 is TGTGCCTGGAGGGCGACACTTAGCACTGAAGCTTTCTTT. It encodes CAWRATLSTEAFF.

This rearrangement joins TRBV28 to TRBJ1-2; the match to TRBD1 covers 10 bases. CDR3 size: 15 residues. Germline lookup yields CDR1 MDHEN and CDR2 SYDVKM. The trim removed 6 bases at V and 4 bases at J, leaving 8 bases unmatched. CDR3 sequence (DNA): TGTGCCAGCAGCCGGAGACAGGGGGCAAGCTATGGCTACACCTTC. This encodes CASSRRQGASYGYTF.

In DNA, the CDR3 is TGTGCCAGCAGTCAGACAGGGTACGAGCAGTACTTC. Its translation is CASSQTGYEQYF. This chain uses TRBV6-6 with TRBJ2-7, with TRBD1 identical over 7 bases. This CDR3 spans 12 amino acids. With V trimmed by 5 bases and J by 4 bases, 2 bases remained unmatched. Germline V gene sequence: CDR1 MNHNY, CDR2 SVGAGI (reference sequence).

The chain combines TRBV6-1 with TRBJ1-1; tentative D call: TRBD1 (6 bases). This CDR3 is built from 13 residues. Germline V gene lookup returns CDR1 MNHNS and CDR2 SASEGT. The ends were cut back, 7 bases at V and 3 bases at J, with 12 bases in the middle. The CDR3 protein is CASKVGQYTEAFF. The CDR3 DNA reads as TGTGCCAGCAAGGTAGGACAGTACACTGAAGCTTTCTTT.

J is TRBJ2-7 and V is TRBV7-9; a weak D match, TRBD2 (6 bases). CDR3 length equals 13 residues. V was cut by 3 bases and J by 1 base, with 7 bases left in between. Germline assignment: CDR1 SEHNR and CDR2 FQNEAQ (reference sequence). The CDR3 DNA is TGTGCCAGCAGCTTGGCGGGATCCTACGAGCAGTACTTC. It is translated as CASSLAGSYEQYF.

This clone appeared a single time. The chain recombines TRBV6-5 with TRBJ2-7, with TRBD2 matching 8 bases. The germline CDR1 and CDR2 sequences are MNHEY and SVGAGI. Unmatched junction bases numbered 7, after V lost 3 bases and J lost 3 bases. The CDR3 length is 15 residues. Written as DNA, the CDR3 is TGTGCCAGCAGTTATTCAGCGGGAGACCTCTACGAGCAGTACTTC. Translation: CASSYSAGDLYEQYF.

This clone has only one observation. The genes are TRBV9 and TRBJ2-5, with a possible D match to TRBD1 (6 bases). The V end was cut by 3 bases, the J end by 3 bases, with 9 bases between. CDR3 length: 13 residues. Germline V gene lookup returns CDR1 SGDLS and CDR2 YYNGEE. This CDR3 is CASSGTAEETQYF. The CDR3 DNA reads TGTGCCAGCAGCGGGACAGCAGAAGAGACCCAGTACTTC. Full variable domain (missing parts from reference TRBV9 and TRBJ2-5): DSGVTQTPKHLITATGQRVTLRCSPRSGDLSVYWYQQSLDQGLQFLIQYYNGEERAKGNILERFSAQQFPDLHSELNLSSLELGDSALYFCASSGTAEETQYFGPGTRLLVL.

The sample holds a few counts of this clone. The chain has TRBV4-3 and TRBJ1-5; 8 bases match TRBD1. Germline CDR1 LGHNA, CDR2 YSLEER. The CDR3 runs to 15 residues. V shed 2 bases, J shed 5 bases, and the junction held 5 bases outside the gene matches. The CDR3 sequence: CASSQRTGTHQPQHF. For the CDR3, the DNA is TGCGCCAGCAGCCAAAGGACAGGGACTCATCAGCCCCAGCATTTT.

This chain uses TRBV5-1 with TRBJ1-3; possibly TRBD1 for D (6 bases). The germline V and J ends were trimmed by 1 base and 1 base, with 9 bases remaining between them. The CDR3 length is 15 residues. Germline V lookup: CDR1 SGHRS, CDR2 YFSETQ. CDR3 in DNA: TGCGCCAGCAGCTTGCCGAGGGGGTCTGGAAACACCATATATTTT. Protein product: CASSLPRGSGNTIYF.

The chain combines TRBV28 with TRBJ2-7, with TRBD1 matching over 7 bases. Germline assignment: CDR1 MDHEN and CDR2 SYDVKM. After removal of 5 bases from V and 2 bases from J, the junction contained 12 bases not matched to a gene. The length of the CDR3 is 16 residues. CDR3 DNA: TGTGCCAGCAGTCCCCCGGACAGGTTGGAAGCCTACGAGCAGTACTTC. Protein product: CASSPPDRLEAYEQYF.

The genes are TRBV27 and TRBJ2-3; 7 positions match TRBD2. This CDR3 comprises 13 residues. Per the germline V gene, CDR1 is MNHEY and CDR2 is SMNVEV (reference sequence). Losses at the gene ends were 5 bases for V and 11 bases for J; bases not matched to a gene: 10. The CDR3 DNA is TGTGCCAGCAGTGGGACTATACCCACGGGGCAGTATTTT. Translated: CASSGTIPTGQYF.

The genes are TRBV15 and TRBJ2-7; no reliable D call. The V and J ends lost 9 bases and 2 bases respectively, with 20 bases between them. This CDR3 has 15 residues. Germline V gives CDR1 LNHNV, CDR2 YYDKDF (reference sequence). The CDR3 bases are TGTGCCACTCCTCCCCCAGTTCCGATCCCCTACGAGCAGTACTTC. Translating gives CATPPPVPIPYEQYF. The whole variable domain, remainder taken from reference TRBV15 and TRBJ2-7, is DAMVIQNPRYQVTQFGKPVTLSCSQTLNHNVMYWYQQKSSQAPKLLFHYYDKDFNNEADTPDNFQSRRPNTSFCFLDIRSPGLGDTAMYLCATPPPVPIPYEQYFGPGTRLTVT.

V usage is TRBV5-4 and J usage is TRBJ1-2; TRBD1 matches at 10 bases. Unmatched junction bases numbered 12, after V lost 4 bases and J lost 0 bases. The CDR3 contains 18 residues. The germline V gene has CDR1 SGHNT and CDR2 YYREEE (reference sequence). CDR3 amino acids: CASSGRSGQGKSNYGYTF. The CDR3 bases are TGTGCCAGCAGCGGGAGGTCGGGACAGGGGAAATCTAACTATGGCTACACCTTC.

This clone was found once. The DNA of the CDR3 is TGTGCCAGCAGTGAATCCCCTCTCCCCTCGGACTATGGCTACACCTTC. Protein sequence: CASSESPLPSDYGYTF. V usage is TRBV25-1 and J usage is TRBJ1-2; no definite D call. V lost 1 base and J 3 bases, leaving 15 bases between the germline ends. The germline CDR1 and CDR2 sequences are MGHDK and SYGVNS. The CDR3 extends over 16 amino acids.

This sequence joins TRBV7-8 and TRBJ2-7; 7 bases are a match to TRBD2. Germline V lookup: CDR1 SGHVS, CDR2 FQNEAQ. The CDR3 consists of 14 residues. Trimming took 2 bases from V and 6 from J; bases not matched to a gene: 7. The CDR3: CASSLISGTFEQYF. The CDR3 nucleotides are TGTGCCAGCAGCTTAATAAGCGGGACGTTCGAGCAGTACTTC.

This clone has a handful of counts. The J gene is TRBJ1-1, the V gene TRBV18, with a tentative D call TRBD1 (6 bases). Trimming took 3 bases from V and 7 from J, leaving 18 bases between them. The CDR3 runs to 15 residues. Germline values: CDR1 KGHSH, CDR2 LQKENI. The CDR3 DNA reads as TGTGCCAGCTCACCCCAAAACAGGGTCGAGGGTGAAGCTTTCTTT. This encodes CASSPQNRVEGEAFF. The entire variable domain, with the rest obtained from reference TRBV18 and TRBJ1-1, is as follows: NAGVMQNPRHLVRRRGQEARLRCSPMKGHSHVYWYRQLPEEGLKFMVYLQKENIIDESGMPKERFSAEFPKEGPSILRIQQVVRGDSAAYFCASSPQNRVEGEAFFGQGTRLTVV.

The chain has TRBV9 and TRBJ2-7; 11 bases map to TRBD2. This CDR3 has 19 residues. From germline, CDR1 is SGDLS and CDR2 YYNGEE. V was pared by 5 bases and J by 6 bases, with 22 bases of the junction left unmatched. CDR3 loop: CASSHHVGGTSGPPVEQYF. The CDR3 DNA follows: TGTGCCAGCAGTCATCACGTAGGGGGGACTAGCGGACCCCCGGTCGAGCAGTACTTC.

The chain uses TRBV6-5 and TRBJ1-2, with D possibly being TRBD1 (5 bases). The CDR3 has 13 amino acids. V shed 0 bases and J shed 7 bases, with 9 bases lying between them. The germline gives CDR1 MNHEY, CDR2 SVGAGI. In nucleotides, the CDR3 is TGTGCCAGCAGTTACTCAGGGGCAGGTGGCTACACCTTC. It codes for CASSYSGAGGYTF.